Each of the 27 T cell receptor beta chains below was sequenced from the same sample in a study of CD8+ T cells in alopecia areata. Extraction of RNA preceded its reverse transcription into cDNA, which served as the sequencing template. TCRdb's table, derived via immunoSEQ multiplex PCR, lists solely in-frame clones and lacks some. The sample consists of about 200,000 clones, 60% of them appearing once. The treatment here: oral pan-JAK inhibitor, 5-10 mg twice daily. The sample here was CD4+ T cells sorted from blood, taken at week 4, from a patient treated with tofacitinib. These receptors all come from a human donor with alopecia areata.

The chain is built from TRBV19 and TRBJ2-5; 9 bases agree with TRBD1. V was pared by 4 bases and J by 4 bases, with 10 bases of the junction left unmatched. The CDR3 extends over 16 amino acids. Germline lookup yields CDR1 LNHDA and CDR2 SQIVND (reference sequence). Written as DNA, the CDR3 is TGTGCCAGTAGTACCCGGACAGGGGAAGTGCGAGAGACCCAGTACTTC. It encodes CASSTRTGEVRETQYF.

The CDR3 reads CASSQALYNEQFF. In DNA, the CDR3 is TGCGCCAGCAGCCAAGCCCTGTACAATGAGCAGTTCTTC. The chain carries TRBV4-3 and TRBJ2-1; D ambiguous. This CDR3 has 13 residues. Germline CDR1 is LGHNA and CDR2 is YSLEER. With 1 base removed from V and 4 bases from J, the gap between germline ends came to 5 bases.

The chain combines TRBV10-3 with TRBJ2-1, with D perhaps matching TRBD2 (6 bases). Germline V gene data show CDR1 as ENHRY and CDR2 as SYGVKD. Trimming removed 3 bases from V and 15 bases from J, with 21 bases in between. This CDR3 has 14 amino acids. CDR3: CAISDPAGRPFGFF. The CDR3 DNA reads TGTGCCATCAGTGACCCTGCGGGGAGGCCGTTCGGGTTCTTC.

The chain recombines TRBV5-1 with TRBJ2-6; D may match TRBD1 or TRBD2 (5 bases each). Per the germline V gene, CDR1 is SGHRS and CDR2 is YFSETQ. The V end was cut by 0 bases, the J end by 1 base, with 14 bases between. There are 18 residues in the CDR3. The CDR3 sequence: CASSLVAQGVSGANVLTF. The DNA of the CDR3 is TGCGCCAGCAGCTTGGTTGCGCAGGGAGTATCTGGGGCCAACGTCCTGACTTTC.

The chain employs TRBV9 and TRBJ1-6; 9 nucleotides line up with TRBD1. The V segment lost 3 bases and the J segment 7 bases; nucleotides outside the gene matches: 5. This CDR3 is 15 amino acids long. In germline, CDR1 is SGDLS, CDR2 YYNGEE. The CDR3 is CASSGEDRGNSPLHF. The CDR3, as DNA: TGTGCCAGCAGCGGTGAGGACAGGGGAAATTCACCCCTCCACTTT.

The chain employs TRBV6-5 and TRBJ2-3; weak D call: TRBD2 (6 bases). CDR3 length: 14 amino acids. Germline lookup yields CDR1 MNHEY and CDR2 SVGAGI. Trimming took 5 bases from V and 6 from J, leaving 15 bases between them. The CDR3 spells CASSARLGGDTQYF. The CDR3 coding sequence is TGTGCCAGCAGTGCCCGACTAGGAGGCGATACGCAGTATTTT.

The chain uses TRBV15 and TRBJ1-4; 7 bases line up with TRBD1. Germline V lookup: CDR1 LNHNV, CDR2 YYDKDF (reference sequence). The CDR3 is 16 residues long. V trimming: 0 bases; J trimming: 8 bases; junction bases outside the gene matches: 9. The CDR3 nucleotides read TGTGCCACCAGCAGAGATCGGGGCAGGGGGAAGGAAAAACTGTTTTTT. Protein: CATSRDRGRGKEKLFF.

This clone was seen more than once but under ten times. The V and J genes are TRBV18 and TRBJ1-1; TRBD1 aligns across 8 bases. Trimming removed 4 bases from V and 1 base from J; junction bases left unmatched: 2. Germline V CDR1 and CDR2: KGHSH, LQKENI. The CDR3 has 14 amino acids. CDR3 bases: TGTGCCAGCTCACTCGGACAGGGGAACACTGAAGCTTTCTTT. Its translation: CASSLGQGNTEAFF. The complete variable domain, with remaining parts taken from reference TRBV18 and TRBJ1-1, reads NAGVMQNPRHLVRRRGQEARLRCSPMKGHSHVYWYRQLPEEGLKFMVYLQKENIIDESGMPKERFSAEFPKEGPSILRIQQVVRGDSAAYFCASSLGQGNTEAFFGQGTRLTVV.

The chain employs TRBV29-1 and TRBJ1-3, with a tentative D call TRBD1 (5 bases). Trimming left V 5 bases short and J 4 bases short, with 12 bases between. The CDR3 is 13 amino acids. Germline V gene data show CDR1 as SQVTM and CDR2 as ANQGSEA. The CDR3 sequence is CSVSGRVGNTIYF. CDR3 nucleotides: TGCAGCGTTTCAGGCAGGGTCGGAAACACCATATATTTT.

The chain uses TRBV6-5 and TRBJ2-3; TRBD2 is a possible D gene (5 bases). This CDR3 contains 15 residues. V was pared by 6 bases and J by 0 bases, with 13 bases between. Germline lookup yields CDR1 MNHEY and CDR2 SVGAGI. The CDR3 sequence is CASSRRSVSTDTQYF. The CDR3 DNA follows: TGTGCCAGCAGCCGGCGTAGCGTGAGCACAGATACGCAGTATTTT.

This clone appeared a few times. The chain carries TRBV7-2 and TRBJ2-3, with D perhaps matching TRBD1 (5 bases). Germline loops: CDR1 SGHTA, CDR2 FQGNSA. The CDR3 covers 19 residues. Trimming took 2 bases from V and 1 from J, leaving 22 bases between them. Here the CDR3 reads CASSLYSPQGYGRTDTQYF. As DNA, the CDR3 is TGTGCCAGCAGCTTATATTCCCCTCAGGGTTACGGACGCACAGATACGCAGTATTTT.

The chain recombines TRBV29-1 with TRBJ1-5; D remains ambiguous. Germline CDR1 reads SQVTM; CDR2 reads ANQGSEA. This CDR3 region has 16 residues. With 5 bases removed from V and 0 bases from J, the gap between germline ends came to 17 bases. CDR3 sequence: CSVPPHSSNSNQPQHF. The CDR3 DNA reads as TGCAGCGTTCCCCCCCACAGTTCGAATAGCAATCAGCCCCAGCATTTT.

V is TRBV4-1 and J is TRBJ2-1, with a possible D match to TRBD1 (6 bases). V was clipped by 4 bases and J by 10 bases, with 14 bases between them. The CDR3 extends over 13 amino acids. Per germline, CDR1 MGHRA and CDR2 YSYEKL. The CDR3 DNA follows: TGCGCCAGCAGCCGATCGGGACAACAAGAGCAGTTCTTC. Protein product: CASSRSGQQEQFF.

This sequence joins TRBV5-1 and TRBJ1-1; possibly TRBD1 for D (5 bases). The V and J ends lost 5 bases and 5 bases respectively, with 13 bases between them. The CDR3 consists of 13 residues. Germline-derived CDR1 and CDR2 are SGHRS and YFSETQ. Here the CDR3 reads CASSWDEVTEAFF. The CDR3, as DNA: TGCGCCAGCAGTTGGGACGAAGTGACTGAAGCTTTCTTT.

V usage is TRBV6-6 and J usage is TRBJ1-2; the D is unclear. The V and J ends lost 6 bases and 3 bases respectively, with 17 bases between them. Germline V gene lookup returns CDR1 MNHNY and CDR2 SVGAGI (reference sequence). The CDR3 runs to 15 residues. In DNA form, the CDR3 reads TGTGCCAGCAGCACGGATGGAGGGTCCCACTATGGCTACACCTTC. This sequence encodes CASSTDGGSHYGYTF.

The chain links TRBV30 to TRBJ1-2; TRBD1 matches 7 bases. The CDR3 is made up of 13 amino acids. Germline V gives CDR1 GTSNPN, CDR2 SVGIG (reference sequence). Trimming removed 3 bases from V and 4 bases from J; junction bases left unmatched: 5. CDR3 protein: CAWRNSGGYGYTF. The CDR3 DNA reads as TGTGCCTGGAGAAATTCAGGGGGCTATGGCTACACCTTC.

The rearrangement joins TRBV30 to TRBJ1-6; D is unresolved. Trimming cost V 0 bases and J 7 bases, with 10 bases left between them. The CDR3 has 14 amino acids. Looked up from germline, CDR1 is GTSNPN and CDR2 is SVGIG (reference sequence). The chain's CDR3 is CAWSVRSGNSPLHF. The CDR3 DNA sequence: TGTGCCTGGAGTGTACGGTCGGGGAATTCACCCCTCCACTTT.

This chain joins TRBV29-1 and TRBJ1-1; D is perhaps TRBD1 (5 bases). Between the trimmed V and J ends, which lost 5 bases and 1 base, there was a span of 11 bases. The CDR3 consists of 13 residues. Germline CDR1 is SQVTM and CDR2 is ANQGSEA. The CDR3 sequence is CSVSGRWNTEAFF. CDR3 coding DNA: TGCAGCGTTTCGGGACGGTGGAACACTGAAGCTTTCTTT. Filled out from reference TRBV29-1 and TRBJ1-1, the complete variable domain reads SAVISQKPSRDICQRGTSLTIQCQVDSQVTMMFWYRQQPGQSLTLIATANQGSEATYESGFVIDKFPISRPNLTFSTLTVSNMSPEDSSIYLCSVSGRWNTEAFFGQGTRLTVV.

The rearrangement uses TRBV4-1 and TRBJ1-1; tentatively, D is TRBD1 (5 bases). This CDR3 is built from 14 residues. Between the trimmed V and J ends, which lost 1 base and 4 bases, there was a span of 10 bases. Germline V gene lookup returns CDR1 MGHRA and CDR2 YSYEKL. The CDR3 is CASSQGVRATEAFF. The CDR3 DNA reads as TGCGCCAGCAGCCAAGGCGTCAGGGCCACTGAAGCTTTCTTT.

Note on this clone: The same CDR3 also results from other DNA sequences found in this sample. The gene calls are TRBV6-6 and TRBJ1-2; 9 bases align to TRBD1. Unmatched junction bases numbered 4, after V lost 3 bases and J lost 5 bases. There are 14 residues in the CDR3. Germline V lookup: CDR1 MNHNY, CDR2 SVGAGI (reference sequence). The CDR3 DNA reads TGTGCCAGCAGTTATACGGACAGGGGTTATGGCTACACCTTC. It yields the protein CASSYTDRGYGYTF.

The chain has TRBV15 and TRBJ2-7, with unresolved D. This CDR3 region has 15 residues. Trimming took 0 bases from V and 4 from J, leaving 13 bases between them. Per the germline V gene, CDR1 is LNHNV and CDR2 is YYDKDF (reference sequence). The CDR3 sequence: CATSRDPGPAYEQYF. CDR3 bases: TGTGCCACCAGCAGAGATCCGGGTCCAGCTTACGAGCAGTACTTC.

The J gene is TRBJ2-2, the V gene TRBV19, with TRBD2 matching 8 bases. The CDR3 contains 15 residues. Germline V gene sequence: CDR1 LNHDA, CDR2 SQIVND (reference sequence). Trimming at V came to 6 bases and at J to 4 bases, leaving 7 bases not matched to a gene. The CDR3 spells CASRPSGGTTGELFF. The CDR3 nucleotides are TGTGCCAGTAGGCCCAGCGGGGGTACCACCGGGGAGCTGTTTTTT. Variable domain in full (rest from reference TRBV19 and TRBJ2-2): DGGITQSPKYLFRKEGQNVTLSCEQNLNHDAMYWYRQDPGQGLRLIYYSQIVNDFQKGDIAEGYSVSREKKESFPLTVTSAQKNPTAFYLCASRPSGGTTGELFFGEGSRLTVL.

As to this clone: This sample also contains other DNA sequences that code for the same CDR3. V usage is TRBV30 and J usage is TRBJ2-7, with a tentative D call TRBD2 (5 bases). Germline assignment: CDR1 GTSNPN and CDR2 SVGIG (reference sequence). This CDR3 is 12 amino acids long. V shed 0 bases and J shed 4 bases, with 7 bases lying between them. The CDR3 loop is CAWSVRGYEQYF. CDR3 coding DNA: TGTGCCTGGAGTGTACGGGGTTACGAGCAGTACTTC.

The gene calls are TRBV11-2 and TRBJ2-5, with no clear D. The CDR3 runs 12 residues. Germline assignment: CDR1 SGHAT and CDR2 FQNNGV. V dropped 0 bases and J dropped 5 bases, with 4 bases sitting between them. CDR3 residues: CASSLEWETQYF. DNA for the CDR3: TGTGCCAGCAGCTTAGAATGGGAGACCCAGTACTTC.

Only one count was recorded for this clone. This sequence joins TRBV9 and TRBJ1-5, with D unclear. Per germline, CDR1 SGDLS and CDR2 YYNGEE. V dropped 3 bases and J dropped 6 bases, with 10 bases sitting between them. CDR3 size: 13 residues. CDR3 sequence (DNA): TGTGCCAGCAGCGCAGAGGGAGGTCAGCCCCAGCATTTT. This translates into CASSAEGGQPQHF.

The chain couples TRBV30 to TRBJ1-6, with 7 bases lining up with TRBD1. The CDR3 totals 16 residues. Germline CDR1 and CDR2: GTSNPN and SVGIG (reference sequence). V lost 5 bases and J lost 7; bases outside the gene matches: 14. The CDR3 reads CAWSASEGADNSPLHF. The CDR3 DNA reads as TGTGCCTGGTCGGCGTCCGAGGGGGCAGACAATTCACCCCTCCACTTT.

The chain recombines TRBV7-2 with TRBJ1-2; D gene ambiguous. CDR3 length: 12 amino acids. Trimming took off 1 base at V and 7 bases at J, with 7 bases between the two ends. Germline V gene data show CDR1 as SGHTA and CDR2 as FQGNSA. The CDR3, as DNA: TGTGCCAGCAGCTTAGAAGTCAGTGGCTACACCTTC. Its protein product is CASSLEVSGYTF.